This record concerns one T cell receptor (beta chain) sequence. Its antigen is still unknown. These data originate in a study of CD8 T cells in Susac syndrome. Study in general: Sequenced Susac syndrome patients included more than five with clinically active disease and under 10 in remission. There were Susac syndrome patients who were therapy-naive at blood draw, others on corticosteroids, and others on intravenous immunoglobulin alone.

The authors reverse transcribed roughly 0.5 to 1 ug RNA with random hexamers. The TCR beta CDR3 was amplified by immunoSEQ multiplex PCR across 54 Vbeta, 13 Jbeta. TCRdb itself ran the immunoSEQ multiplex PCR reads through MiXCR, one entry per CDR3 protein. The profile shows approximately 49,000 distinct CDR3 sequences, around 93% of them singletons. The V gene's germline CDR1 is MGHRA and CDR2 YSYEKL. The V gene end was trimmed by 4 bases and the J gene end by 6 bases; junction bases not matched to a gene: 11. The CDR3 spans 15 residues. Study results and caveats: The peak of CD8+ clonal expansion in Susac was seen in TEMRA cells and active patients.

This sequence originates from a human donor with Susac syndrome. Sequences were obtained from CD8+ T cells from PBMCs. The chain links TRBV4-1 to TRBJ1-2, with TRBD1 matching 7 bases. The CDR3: CASSLAGTVGHGYTF. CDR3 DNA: TGCGCCAGCAGCCTAGCCGGGACAGTCGGCCATGGCTACACCTTC.